The next 27 T cell receptor beta chains were all read from a single sample in a study of blood T cell repertoires in COVID-19. Clones were read by immunoSEQ multiplex PCR, and TCRdb kept only the in-frame ones, dropping some. There are approximately 190,000 clones in the sample; around nine tenths occur only once, and roughly 6.2% lies in the top ten. Sequencing was performed on peripheral blood. These receptors were taken from a woman aged 40 to 50 who had recovered from COVID-19.

This clone occurred once. The chain joins TRBV5-6 to TRBJ2-7; 10 nucleotides agree with TRBD1. Germline V gives CDR1 SGHDT, CDR2 YYEEEE. V was clipped by 3 bases and J by 6 bases; unmatched bases: 6. The CDR3 runs to 14 residues. The CDR3 nucleotides are TGTGCCAGCAGCTCACGGGACAGGGGTCCCGAGCAGTACTTC. Translation gives CASSSRDRGPEQYF.

The chain combines TRBV24-1 with TRBJ2-3; TRBD2 is a possible D gene (6 bases). CDR1 is KGHDR and CDR2 is SFDVKD in the germline V gene. Trimming took off 3 bases at V and 3 bases at J, with 12 bases between the two ends. CDR3 length: 15 residues. The CDR3: CATSDGGVRTDTQYF. The DNA of the CDR3 is TGTGCCACCAGTGATGGCGGGGTCCGAACAGATACGCAGTATTTT.

This clone was picked up one time. V is TRBV11-2 and J is TRBJ2-2, with D possibly matching TRBD1 (6 bases). Trimming took off 5 bases at V and 4 bases at J, with 20 bases between the two ends. The CDR3 loop spans 17 amino acids. Germline V CDR1 and CDR2: SGHAT, FQNNGV. The DNA for the CDR3 is TGTGCCAGCAGCCGGAACCAAGGGGGAATTTTCACCGGGGAGCTGTTTTTT. It codes for CASSRNQGGIFTGELFF.

The sample holds one count of this clone. The V call is TRBV19, the J call TRBJ1-5, with D perhaps TRBD1 (6 bases). The germline V gene encodes CDR1 LNHDA and CDR2 SQIVND (reference sequence). V lost 3 bases, J lost 9 bases, and 9 bases lay in between. This CDR3 is built from 12 residues. The CDR3 is CASSMDSGPQHF. The CDR3 bases are TGTGCCAGTAGTATGGACAGCGGGCCCCAGCATTTT.

This sequence joins TRBV28 and TRBJ1-2; the match to TRBD1 covers 9 bases. This CDR3 comprises 16 residues. The ends lost 6 bases at V and 3 bases at J; junction bases unmatched: 11. From germline, CDR1 is MDHEN and CDR2 SYDVKM. In DNA form, the CDR3 reads TGTGCCAGCAGACGAGAGGGACAGGGCTATCACTATGGCTACACCTTC. Encoded protein: CASRREGQGYHYGYTF.

V usage is TRBV7-2 and J usage is TRBJ2-7; weak D call: TRBD1 (7 bases). From germline, CDR1 is SGHTA and CDR2 FQGNSA. V was cut by 3 bases and J by 1 base, with 13 bases left in between. This CDR3 is 15 amino acids long. The CDR3 coding sequence is TGTGCCAGCAGCTTTCAGGGGGGCAATTCCTACGAGCAGTACTTC. Translating it yields CASSFQGGNSYEQYF.

V gene TRBV14 combines with J gene TRBJ2-6; D unresolved. The CDR3 loop spans 16 amino acids. Looked up from germline, CDR1 is SGHDN and CDR2 is FVKESK. Trimming took 0 bases from V and 2 from J, leaving 8 bases between them. In nucleotides, the CDR3 is TGTGCCAGCAGCCAAGAAGCCTTTACTGGGGCCAACGTCCTGACTTTC. Protein sequence: CASSQEAFTGANVLTF.

The chain employs TRBV18 and TRBJ1-1; weak D call: TRBD1 (6 bases). The CDR3 is 15 residues long. Germline V gene sequence: CDR1 KGHSH, CDR2 LQKENI. The V end was cut by 3 bases, the J end by 1 base, with 12 bases between. In DNA, the CDR3 is TGTGCCAGCTCACCTCAGGGGCCGGGGAACACTGAAGCTTTCTTT. This sequence encodes CASSPQGPGNTEAFF.

V usage is TRBV29-1 and J usage is TRBJ1-2, with TRBD1 as a possible D gene (6 bases). Per the germline V gene, CDR1 is SQVTM and CDR2 is ANQGSEA. The CDR3 totals 11 residues. The germline V and J ends were trimmed by 3 bases and 4 bases, with 6 bases remaining between them. CDR3 sequence (DNA): TGCAGCGTTGAGGGGGCCTATGGCTACACCTTC. It specifies CSVEGAYGYTF.

This chain connects TRBV27 to TRBJ1-1; D unresolved. Germline CDR1 reads MNHEY; CDR2 reads SMNVEV (reference sequence). The V and J ends lost 2 bases and 2 bases respectively, with 9 bases between them. The CDR3 has 14 amino acids. The CDR3 DNA reads as TGTGCCAGCAGTTTAGGGCACGTCAACACTGAAGCTTTCTTT. Amino acid sequence: CASSLGHVNTEAFF.

The chain has TRBV28 and TRBJ2-1; 9 bases agree with TRBD2. The junction had 6 bases not matched to a gene; V was cut back by 5 bases and J by 4 bases. CDR3 size: 15 residues. CDR1 MDHEN and CDR2 SYDVKM come from the germline V gene. CDR3: CASSPLAGAYNEQFF. The CDR3 bases are TGTGCCAGCAGTCCGTTAGCGGGAGCTTACAATGAGCAGTTCTTC.

The genes are TRBV3-1 (or the pseudogene TRBV3-2) and TRBJ2-7, with D maybe TRBD2 (6 bases). The V and J ends lost 4 bases and 1 base respectively, with 14 bases between them. CDR1 and CDR2 from the germline V gene are LGHDT and YNNKEL (reference sequence). The CDR3 runs to 15 residues. The CDR3, as DNA: TGTGCCAGCAGCCGAGAGCCGGGACTGTCCTACGAGCAGTACTTC. Amino acids: CASSREPGLSYEQYF.

The rearrangement joins TRBV28 to TRBJ2-7; 9 nucleotides match TRBD1. Per the germline V gene, CDR1 is MDHEN and CDR2 is SYDVKM. The CDR3 spans 15 residues. The J segment lost 0 bases and the V segment lost 5 bases, leaving 5 bases of the junction unmatched. In nucleotides, the CDR3 is TGTGCCAGCAGTCTTCCGGGACAGGGCTCCTACGAGCAGTACTTC. Amino acid sequence: CASSLPGQGSYEQYF.

This chain connects TRBV4-2 to TRBJ2-7; 13 bases map to TRBD2. The CDR3 runs 16 residues. Trimming removed 0 bases from V and 7 bases from J; junction bases left unmatched: 6. The V gene's germline CDR1 is LGHNA and CDR2 YNFKEQ. CDR3 in DNA: TGTGCCAGCAGCCAAGAAACTAGCGGGAGGGCCGGAGAGCAGTACTTC. Protein sequence: CASSQETSGRAGEQYF.

The chain has TRBV5-5 and TRBJ2-3; 13 nucleotides match TRBD2. Trimming cost V 4 bases and J 3 bases; bases outside gene matches: 5. This CDR3 spans 16 amino acids. The germline CDR1 and CDR2 sequences are SGHKS and YYEKEE (reference sequence). The CDR3 nucleotides read TGTGCCAGCAGCCGGACGACTAGCGGGAGGACAGATACGCAGTATTTT. Translating gives CASSRTTSGRTDTQYF.

The CDR3: CATRDREFYGYTF. CDR3 coding DNA: TGTGCCACCAGGGACAGGGAGTTCTATGGCTACACCTTC. The V and J genes are TRBV19 and TRBJ1-2; 9 nucleotides match TRBD1. The CDR3 runs to 13 residues. CDR1 is LNHDA, CDR2 SQIVND, per germline (reference sequence). V was pared by 10 bases and J by 4 bases, with 7 bases of the junction left unmatched.

This rearrangement joins TRBV18 to TRBJ2-7, with D perhaps TRBD2 (6 bases). Per germline, CDR1 KGHSH and CDR2 LQKENI. The germline V and J ends were trimmed by 6 bases and 0 bases, with 15 bases remaining between them. This CDR3 has 15 amino acids. Written as DNA, the CDR3 is TGTGCCAGCTCCCGGGAGAAGGGCAGCTCCTACGAGCAGTACTTC. It encodes CASSREKGSSYEQYF.

This clone showed up just once. This rearrangement joins TRBV19 to TRBJ2-3; 8 bases match TRBD1. The CDR3 has 14 amino acids. Germline lookup yields CDR1 LNHDA and CDR2 SQIVND (reference sequence). The V and J ends lost 3 bases and 1 base, in that order; junction bases with no gene match: 0. The DNA of the CDR3 is TGTGCCAGTAGTATGACAGGGGGCACAGATACGCAGTATTTT. Protein product: CASSMTGGTDTQYF.

The CDR3 sequence is CSVEGLVEGWVGYTF. DNA of the CDR3: TGCAGCGTTGAAGGTCTGGTTGAGGGATGGGTCGGCTACACCTTC. V and J are TRBV29-1 and TRBJ1-2; D remains unclear. Germline lookup yields CDR1 SQVTM and CDR2 ANQGSEA. The CDR3 is made up of 15 amino acids. Trimming removed 1 base from V and 8 bases from J, with 20 bases in between.

The rearrangement uses TRBV27 and TRBJ2-7; TRBD2 matches at 10 bases. From germline, CDR1 is MNHEY and CDR2 SMNVEV (reference sequence). CDR3 size: 15 residues. The junction had 1 base not matched to a gene; V was cut back by 0 bases and J by 2 bases. CDR3 bases: TGTGCCAGCAGTTTATCTAGCGGGAGGACCTACGAGCAGTACTTC. Its translation is CASSLSSGRTYEQYF.

This clone was observed once. This chain uses TRBV7-2 with TRBJ2-7; TRBD2 agrees at 14 bases. Germline CDR1 SGHTA, CDR2 FQGNSA. This CDR3 has 18 amino acids. Trimming at V came to 3 bases and at J to 12 bases, leaving 19 bases not matched to a gene. CDR3 loop: CASSLEGLAGVSVKALYF. As DNA, the CDR3 is TGTGCCAGCAGCTTGGAGGGACTAGCGGGAGTCTCCGTCAAGGCTCTGTACTTC.

The rearrangement joins TRBV27 to TRBJ2-1, with a weak D call TRBD2 (6 bases). The CDR3 runs to 13 residues. Trimming pared 3 bases from V and 4 bases from J, leaving 7 bases between. Per the germline V gene, CDR1 is MNHEY and CDR2 is SMNVEV (reference sequence). The CDR3 DNA is TGTGCCAGCAGTTTCGGGACTTACAATGAGCAGTTCTTC. Translation: CASSFGTYNEQFF.

This chain joins TRBV19 and TRBJ2-3, with TRBD1 matching 7 bases. Trimming at V came to 0 bases and at J to 4 bases, leaving 1 base not matched to a gene. Germline V gene data show CDR1 as LNHDA and CDR2 as SQIVND (reference sequence). CDR3 size: 14 residues. The CDR3 DNA follows: TGTGCCAGTAGTATAGACCAGGGGGCAGATACGCAGTATTTT. The encoded protein is CASSIDQGADTQYF.

The chain uses TRBV19 and TRBJ2-2, with D possibly TRBD2 on 6 matching bases. V was pared by 3 bases and J by 7 bases, with 18 bases between. Per the germline V gene, CDR1 is LNHDA and CDR2 is SQIVND (reference sequence). The CDR3 runs to 16 residues. DNA for the CDR3: TGTGCCAGTAGTATTATACGAGCGGGCCCCAACGGGGAGCTGTTTTTT. Translation gives CASSIIRAGPNGELFF.

This clone was seen just once. The gene calls are TRBV9 and TRBJ2-7, with 8 positions matching TRBD1. V trimming: 2 bases; J trimming: 2 bases; junction bases outside the gene matches: 3. In germline, CDR1 is SGDLS, CDR2 YYNGEE. This CDR3 has 14 amino acids. The CDR3 sequence is CASSVTGGPYEQYF. Here the CDR3 DNA reads TGTGCCAGCAGCGTCACAGGGGGTCCCTACGAGCAGTACTTC.

This clone has a single count. Here the CDR3 reads CASSVDSSSNQPQHF. DNA of the CDR3: TGTGCCAGCAGCGTCGACAGTTCTAGCAATCAGCCCCAGCATTTT. V is TRBV9 and J is TRBJ1-5; tentatively, D is TRBD1 (5 bases). Per germline, CDR1 SGDLS and CDR2 YYNGEE. Trimming shortened V by 2 bases and J by 0 bases, and 9 bases separated the two germline ends. This CDR3 comprises 15 residues. Full variable domain (remainder filled in from reference TRBV9 and TRBJ1-5): DSGVTQTPKHLITATGQRVTLRCSPRSGDLSVYWYQQSLDQGLQFLIQYYNGEERAKGNILERFSAQQFPDLHSELNLSSLELGDSALYFCASSVDSSSNQPQHFGDGTRLSIL.

The chain joins TRBV29-1 to TRBJ2-4, with D possibly TRBD2 on 5 matching bases. Germline CDR1 reads SQVTM; CDR2 reads ANQGSEA. The CDR3 is 13 amino acids. V gave up 6 bases and J gave up 9 bases, with 18 bases separating them. The CDR3: CSVWETSLAIQYF. Here the CDR3 DNA reads TGCAGCGTGTGGGAGACTTCCCTCGCCATTCAGTACTTC.